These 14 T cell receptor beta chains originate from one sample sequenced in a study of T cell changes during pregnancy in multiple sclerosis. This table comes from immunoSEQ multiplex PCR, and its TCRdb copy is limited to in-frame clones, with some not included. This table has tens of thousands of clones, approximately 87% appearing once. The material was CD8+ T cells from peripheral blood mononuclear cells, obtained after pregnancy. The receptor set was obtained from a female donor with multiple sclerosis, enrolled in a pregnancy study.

Here the CDR3 DNA reads TGTGCCAGCACCCCAGGCTCTGGAAACACCATATATTTT. It specifies CASTPGSGNTIYF. The V and J genes are TRBV6-6 and TRBJ1-3; D unresolved. V was shortened by 7 bases and J by 0 bases, with 7 bases between the two germline ends. CDR1 is MNHNY and CDR2 is SVGAGI in the germline V gene (reference sequence). The CDR3 runs to 13 residues.

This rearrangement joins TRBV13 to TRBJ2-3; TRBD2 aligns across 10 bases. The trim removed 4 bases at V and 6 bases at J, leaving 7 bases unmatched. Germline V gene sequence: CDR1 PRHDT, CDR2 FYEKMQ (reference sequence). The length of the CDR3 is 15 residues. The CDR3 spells CASSSPLAGEDTQYF. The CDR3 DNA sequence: TGTGCCAGCAGCTCACCGCTAGCGGGGGAGGATACGCAGTATTTT.

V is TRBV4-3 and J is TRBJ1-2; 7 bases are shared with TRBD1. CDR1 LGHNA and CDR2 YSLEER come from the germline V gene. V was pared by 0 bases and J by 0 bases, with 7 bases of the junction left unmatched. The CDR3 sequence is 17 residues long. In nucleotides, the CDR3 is TGCGCCAGCAGCCAAGAAGGCAGGGGGTTAGCTAACTATGGCTACACCTTC. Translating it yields CASSQEGRGLANYGYTF.

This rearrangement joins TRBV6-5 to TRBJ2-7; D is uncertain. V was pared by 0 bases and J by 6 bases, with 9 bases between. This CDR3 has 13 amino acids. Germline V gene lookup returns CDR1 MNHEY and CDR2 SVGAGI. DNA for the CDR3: TGTGCCAGCAGTTACTCTGGGCAGTTCGAGCAGTACTTC. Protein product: CASSYSGQFEQYF.

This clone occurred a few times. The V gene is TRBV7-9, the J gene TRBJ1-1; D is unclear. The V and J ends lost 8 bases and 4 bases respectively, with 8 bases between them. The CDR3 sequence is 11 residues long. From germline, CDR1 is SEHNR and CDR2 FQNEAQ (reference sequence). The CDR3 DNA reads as TGTGCCAGCGTCGAGGGCACTGAAGCTTTCTTT. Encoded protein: CASVEGTEAFF.

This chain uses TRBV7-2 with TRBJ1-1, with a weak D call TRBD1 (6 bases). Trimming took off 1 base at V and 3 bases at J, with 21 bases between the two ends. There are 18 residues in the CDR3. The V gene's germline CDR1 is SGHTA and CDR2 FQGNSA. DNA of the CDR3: TGTGCCAGCAGCTTAGGAGGTGGTACTGGACAGTTGTACACTGAAGCTTTCTTT. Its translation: CASSLGGGTGQLYTEAFF.

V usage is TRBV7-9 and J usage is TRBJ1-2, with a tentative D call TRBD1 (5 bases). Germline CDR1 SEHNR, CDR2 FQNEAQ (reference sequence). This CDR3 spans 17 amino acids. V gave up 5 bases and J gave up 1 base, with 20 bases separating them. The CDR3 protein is CASSQLRNRHLNYGYTF. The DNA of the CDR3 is TGTGCCAGCAGCCAGCTTCGTAACAGGCATCTTAACTATGGCTACACCTTC.

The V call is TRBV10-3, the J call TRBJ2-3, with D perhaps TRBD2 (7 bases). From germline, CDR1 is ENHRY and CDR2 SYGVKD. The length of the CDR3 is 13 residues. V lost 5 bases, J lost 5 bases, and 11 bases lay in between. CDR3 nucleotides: TGTGCCATCAGTAGAGGGGGGGGAGATACGCAGTATTTT. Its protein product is CAISRGGGDTQYF.

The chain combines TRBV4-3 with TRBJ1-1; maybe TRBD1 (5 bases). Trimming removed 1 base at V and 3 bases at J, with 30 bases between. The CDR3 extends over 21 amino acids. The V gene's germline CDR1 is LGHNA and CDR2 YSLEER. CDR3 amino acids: CASSQGSVFPSFGARYTEAFF. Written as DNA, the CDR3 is TGCGCCAGCAGCCAAGGGTCGGTTTTCCCGAGCTTTGGGGCGCGGTACACTGAAGCTTTCTTT.

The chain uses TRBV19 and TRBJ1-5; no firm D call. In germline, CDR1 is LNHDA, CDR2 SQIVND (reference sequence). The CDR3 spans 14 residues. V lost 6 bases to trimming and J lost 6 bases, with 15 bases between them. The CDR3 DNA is TGTGCCAGTAGGGATCAAGGAGTAGGTCAGCCCCAGCATTTT. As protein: CASRDQGVGQPQHF.

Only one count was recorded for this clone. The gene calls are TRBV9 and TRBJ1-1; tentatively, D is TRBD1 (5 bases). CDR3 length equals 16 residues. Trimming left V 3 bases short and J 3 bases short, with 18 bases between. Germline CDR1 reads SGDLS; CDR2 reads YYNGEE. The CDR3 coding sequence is TGTGCCAGCAGCGGTGGGGGACTGGGGTGGGACACTGAAGCTTTCTTT. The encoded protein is CASSGGGLGWDTEAFF.

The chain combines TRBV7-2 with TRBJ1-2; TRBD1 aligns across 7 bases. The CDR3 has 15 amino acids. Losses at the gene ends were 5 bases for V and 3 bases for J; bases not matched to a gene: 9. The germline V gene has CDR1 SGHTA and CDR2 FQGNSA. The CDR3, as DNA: TGTGCCAGCAGCCCACAGGGGACGTATCACTATGGCTACACCTTC. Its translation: CASSPQGTYHYGYTF.

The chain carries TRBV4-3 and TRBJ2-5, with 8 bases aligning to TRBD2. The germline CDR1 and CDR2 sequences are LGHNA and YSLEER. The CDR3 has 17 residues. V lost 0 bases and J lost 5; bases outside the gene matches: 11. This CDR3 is CASSQDFYGGLGETQYF. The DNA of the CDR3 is TGCGCCAGCAGCCAAGATTTCTATGGGGGACTAGGTGAGACCCAGTACTTC.

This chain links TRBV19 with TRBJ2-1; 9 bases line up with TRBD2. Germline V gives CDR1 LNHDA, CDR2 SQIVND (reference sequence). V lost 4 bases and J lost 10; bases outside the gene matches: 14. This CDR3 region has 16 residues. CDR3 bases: TGTGCCAGTAGTAAATTCTCCAGCGGGGGGCCGGGGGAGCAGTTCTTC. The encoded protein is CASSKFSSGGPGEQFF. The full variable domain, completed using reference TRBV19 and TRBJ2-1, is DGGITQSPKYLFRKEGQNVTLSCEQNLNHDAMYWYRQDPGQGLRLIYYSQIVNDFQKGDIAEGYSVSREKKESFPLTVTSAQKNPTAFYLCASSKFSSGGPGEQFFGPGTRLTVL.